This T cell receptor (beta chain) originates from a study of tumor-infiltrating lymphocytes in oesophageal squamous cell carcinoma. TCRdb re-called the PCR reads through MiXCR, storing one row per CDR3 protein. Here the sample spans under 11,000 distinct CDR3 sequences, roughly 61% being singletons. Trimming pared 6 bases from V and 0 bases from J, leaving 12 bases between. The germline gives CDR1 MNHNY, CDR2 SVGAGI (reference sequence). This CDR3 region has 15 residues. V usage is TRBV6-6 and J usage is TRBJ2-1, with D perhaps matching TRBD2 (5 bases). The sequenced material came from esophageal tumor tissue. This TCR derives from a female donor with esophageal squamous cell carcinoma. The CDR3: CASSADYSSYNEQFF. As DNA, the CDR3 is TGTGCCAGCAGCGCCGACTACAGCTCCTACAATGAGCAGTTCTTC.